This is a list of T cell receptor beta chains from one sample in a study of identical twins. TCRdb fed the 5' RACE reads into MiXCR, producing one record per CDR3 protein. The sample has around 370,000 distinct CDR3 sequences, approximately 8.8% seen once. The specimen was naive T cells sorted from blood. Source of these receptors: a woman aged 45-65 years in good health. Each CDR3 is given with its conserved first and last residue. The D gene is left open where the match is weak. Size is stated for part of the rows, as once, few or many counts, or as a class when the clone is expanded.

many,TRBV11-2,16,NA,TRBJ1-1,TGTGCCAGCAGCTTAGTAGGGGGAGGACTGAACACTGAAGCTTTCTTT,CASSLVGGGLNTEAFF
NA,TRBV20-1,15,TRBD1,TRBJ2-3,TGCAGTGCTAGAGAAACAGGGGGCATTACAGATACGCAGTATTTT,CSARETGGITDTQYF
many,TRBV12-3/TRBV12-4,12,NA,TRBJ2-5,TGTGCCAGCAGTTTATATGGAGAGACCCAGTACTTC,CASSLYGETQYF
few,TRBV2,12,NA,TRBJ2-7,TGTGCCAGCAGGGAACAGGGATTCGAGCAGTACTTC,CASREQGFEQYF
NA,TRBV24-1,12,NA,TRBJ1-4,TGTGCCACCAGTGATTTGCGAGGGATACTGTTTTTT,CATSDLRGILFF
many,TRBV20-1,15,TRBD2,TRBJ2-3,TGCAGTGCTAGAGAGCGGGAGTTACCAACAGATACGCAGTATTTT,CSARERELPTDTQYF
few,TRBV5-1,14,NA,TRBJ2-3,TGCGCCAGCAGCTACTCAAGAGCATCTGATACGCAGTATTTT,CASSYSRASDTQYF
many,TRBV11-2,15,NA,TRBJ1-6,TGTGCCAGCAGCTTACGGTTACAGGGAGGCTCACCCCTCCACTTT,CASSLRLQGGSPLHF
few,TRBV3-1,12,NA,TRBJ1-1,TGTGCCAGCAGCCAAGATGTAAGGGAAGCTTTCTTT,CASSQDVREAFF
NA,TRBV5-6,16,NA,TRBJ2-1,TGTGCCAGCAGCCCTAACGGTGGTCCTTCCTACAATGAGCAGTTCTTC,CASSPNGGPSYNEQFF
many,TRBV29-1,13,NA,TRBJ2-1,TGCAGCGTCCCTAGCTCAGGGTACAATGAGCAGTTCTTC,CSVPSSGYNEQFF
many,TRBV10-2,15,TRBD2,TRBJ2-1,TGCGCCAGCAGTGAGGTTCTAGCGGGGTACAATGAGCAGTTCTTC,CASSEVLAGYNEQFF
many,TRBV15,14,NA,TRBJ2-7,TGTGCCACCAGCAGAGGCTCAGATAACTACGAGCAGTACTTC,CATSRGSDNYEQYF
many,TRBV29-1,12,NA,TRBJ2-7,TGCAGCGTTGATACAGGCCCCTACGAGCAGTACTTC,CSVDTGPYEQYF
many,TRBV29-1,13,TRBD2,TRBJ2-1,TGCAGCCTGGCGTTAGCGGGAGTAAGTGAGCAGTTCTTC,CSLALAGVSEQFF
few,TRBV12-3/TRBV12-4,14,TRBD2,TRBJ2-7,TGTGCCAGCAGCCCTAGCGGGAGTGTCTACGAGCAGTACTTC,CASSPSGSVYEQYF
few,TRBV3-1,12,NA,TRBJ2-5,TGTGCCAGCAGCCAAGTTGGCAGGGCCGGACTCTTC,CASSQVGRAGLF
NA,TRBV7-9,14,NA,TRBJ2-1,TGTGCCAGCAGCCCCCTCGACCGTAGCAATGAGCAGTTCTTC,CASSPLDRSNEQFF
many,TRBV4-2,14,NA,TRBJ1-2,TGTGCCAGCAGCCAAGAGAGACTAGAGTATGGCTACACCTTC,CASSQERLEYGYTF
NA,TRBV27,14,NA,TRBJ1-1,TGTGCCAGCAGCACCCAGGGACCGAACACTGAAGCTTTCTTT,CASSTQGPNTEAFF
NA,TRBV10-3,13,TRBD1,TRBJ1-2,TGTGCCATCAGGGAGGACAGGGCGGATGGCTACACCTTC,CAIREDRADGYTF
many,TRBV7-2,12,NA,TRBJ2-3,TGTGCCAGCAGCTCTGAAGCGGATACGCAGTATTTT,CASSSEADTQYF
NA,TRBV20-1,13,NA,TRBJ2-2,TGCAGTGCTAGAACTAGGAACACCGGGGAGCTGTTTTTT,CSARTRNTGELFF
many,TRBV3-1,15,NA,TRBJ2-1,TGTGCCAGCAGCCAAGTAGGGGGATCCTACAATGAGCAGTTCTTC,CASSQVGGSYNEQFF
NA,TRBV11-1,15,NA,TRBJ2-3,TGTGCCAGCAGCTCGCGCGGGACTAGCACAGATACGCAGTATTTT,CASSSRGTSTDTQYF
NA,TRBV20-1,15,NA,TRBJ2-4,TGCAGTGCTTCCCGGGGCGGTACTGCCAAAAACATTCAGTACTTC,CSASRGGTAKNIQYF
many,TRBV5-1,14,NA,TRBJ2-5,TGCGCCAGCAGCTTCGGGACGGCTCAAGAGACCCAGTACTTC,CASSFGTAQETQYF
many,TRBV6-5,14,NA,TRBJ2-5,TGTGCCAGCAGCCCAGGGACGAGGCAAGAGACCCAGTACTTC,CASSPGTRQETQYF
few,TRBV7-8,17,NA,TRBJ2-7,TGTGCCAGCAGCTTAGGGGAGGGGGGGTTTCGACTCTACGAGCAGTACTTC,CASSLGEGGFRLYEQYF
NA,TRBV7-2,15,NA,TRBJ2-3,TGTGCCAGCAGCTACCGGGCCCCGAGCCGGGATACGCAGTATTTT,CASSYRAPSRDTQYF
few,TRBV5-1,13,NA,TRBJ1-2,TGCGCCAGCAGCTCCCGGGAGAACTATGGCTACACCTTC,CASSSRENYGYTF
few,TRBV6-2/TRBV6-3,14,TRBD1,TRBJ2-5,TGTGCCAGCAGCCTTGGACAGGTTCAAGAGACCCAGTACTTC,CASSLGQVQETQYF
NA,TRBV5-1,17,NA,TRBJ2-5,TGCGCCAGCAGCTTGGGTGTCGTGGGCAGTGGGCAAGAGACCCAGTACTTC,CASSLGVVGSGQETQYF
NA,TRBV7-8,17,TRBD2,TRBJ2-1,TGTGCCAGCAGCTTAGCCAGGCTAGCGGGAGTGTACAATGAGCAGTTCTTC,CASSLARLAGVYNEQFF
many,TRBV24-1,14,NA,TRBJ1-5,TGTGCCACCAGTGATTTGGGCTTCAATCAGCCCCAGCATTTT,CATSDLGFNQPQHF
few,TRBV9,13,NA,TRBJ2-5,TGTGCCAGCAGCCTCCGACTTGACGAGACCCAGTACTTC,CASSLRLDETQYF
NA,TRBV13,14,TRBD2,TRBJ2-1,TGTGCCAGCAGCTACGTAGCGGGAGCCAATGAGCAGTTCTTC,CASSYVAGANEQFF
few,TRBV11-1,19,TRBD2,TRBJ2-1,TGTGCCAGCAGCTTAGAACGACTAGCGGGAGGGGGTACCTACAATGAGCAGTTCTTC,CASSLERLAGGGTYNEQFF
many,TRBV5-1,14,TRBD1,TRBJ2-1,TGCGCCAGCAGCAACAGGGGGCGCGGCGGTGTGCAGTTCTTC,CASSNRGRGGVQFF
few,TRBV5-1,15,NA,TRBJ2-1,TGCGCCAGCAGCTTGGGTGAACAGGGTAGCAATGAGCAGTTCTTC,CASSLGEQGSNEQFF
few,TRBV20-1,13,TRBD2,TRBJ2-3,TGCAGTGCCCTGGGACTAGCGGGAGATACGCAGTATTTT,CSALGLAGDTQYF
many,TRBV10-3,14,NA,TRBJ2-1,TGTGCCATCCAGGGTCGGGGGCTCGGGGATGAGCAGTTCTTC,CAIQGRGLGDEQFF
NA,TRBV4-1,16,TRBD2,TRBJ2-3,TGCGCCAGCAGCGCCAGACTAGCGGGAGAGACAGATACGCAGTATTTT,CASSARLAGETDTQYF
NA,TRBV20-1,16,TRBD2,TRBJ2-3,TGCAGTGCTAGTGTTGATTCTAGCGGGAGTACCAGGGAGCAGTATTTT,CSASVDSSGSTREQYF
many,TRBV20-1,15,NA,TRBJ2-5,TGCAGTGCCATGGGATTCCGGGACAACCAAGAGACCCAGTACTTC,CSAMGFRDNQETQYF
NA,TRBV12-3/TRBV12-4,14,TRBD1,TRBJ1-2,TGTGCCAGCAGCCCTTACAGGGGGCTCTGGGGCTACACCTTC,CASSPYRGLWGYTF
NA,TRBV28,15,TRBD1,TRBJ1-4,TGTGCCAGCAGTCAAACAGGGGCAACTAATGAAAAACTGTTTTTT,CASSQTGATNEKLFF
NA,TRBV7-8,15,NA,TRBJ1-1,TGTGCCAGCAGCTTAGTCGAGACAGAGAACACTGAAGCTTTCTTT,CASSLVETENTEAFF
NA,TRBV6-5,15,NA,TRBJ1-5,TGTGCCAGCAGTTCCATAGGGGGGAGCAATCAGCCCCAGCATTTT,CASSSIGGSNQPQHF
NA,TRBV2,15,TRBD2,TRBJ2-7,TGTGCCATCGAAACCGGGACTAGCGAATCCTACGAGCAGTACTTC,CAIETGTSESYEQYF
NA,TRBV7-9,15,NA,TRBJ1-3,TGTGCCAGCAGCGCCTCGACGGGCTCTGGAAACACCATATATTTT,CASSASTGSGNTIYF
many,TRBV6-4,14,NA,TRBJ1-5,TGTGCCAGCAGTGGATACGACAGGCATCAGCCCCAGCATTTT,CASSGYDRHQPQHF
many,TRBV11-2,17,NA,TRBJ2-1,TGTGCCAGCAGCTTACCCCCGGGGCCTCTGGGATACAATGAGCAGTTCTTC,CASSLPPGPLGYNEQFF
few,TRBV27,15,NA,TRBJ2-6,TGTGCCAGCAGTTCCACGAGCTCTGGGGCCAACGTCCTGACTTTC,CASSSTSSGANVLTF
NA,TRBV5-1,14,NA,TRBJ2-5,TGCGCCAGCAGCTTAAATTCCGCGAAAGAGACCCAGTACTTC,CASSLNSAKETQYF
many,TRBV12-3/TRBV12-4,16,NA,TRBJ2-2,TGTGCCAGCATAGAGGAAGCGGCTAGCAGGTCCGGGGAGCTGTTTTTT,CASIEEAASRSGELFF
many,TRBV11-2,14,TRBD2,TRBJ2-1,TGTGCCAGCTCCGGACTAGCGGGAACTAATGAGCAGTTCTTC,CASSGLAGTNEQFF
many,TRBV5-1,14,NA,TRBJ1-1,TGCGCCAGCAGCTTGGTGGGGGGGAACACTGAAGCTTTCTTT,CASSLVGGNTEAFF
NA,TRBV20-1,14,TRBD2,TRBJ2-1,TGCAGTGCTAGAAACCTAGCGGGACATAATGAGCAGTTCTTC,CSARNLAGHNEQFF